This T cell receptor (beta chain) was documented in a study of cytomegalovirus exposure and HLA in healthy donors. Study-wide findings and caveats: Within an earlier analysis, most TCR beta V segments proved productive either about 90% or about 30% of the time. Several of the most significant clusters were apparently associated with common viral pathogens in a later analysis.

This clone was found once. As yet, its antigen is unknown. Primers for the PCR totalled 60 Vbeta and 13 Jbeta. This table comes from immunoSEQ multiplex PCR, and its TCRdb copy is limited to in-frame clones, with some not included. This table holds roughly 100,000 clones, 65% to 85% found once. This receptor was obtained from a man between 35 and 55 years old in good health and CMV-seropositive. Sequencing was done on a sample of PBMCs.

CDR3 coding DNA: TGTGCCACCTCGCCAGCCGCGGGGCCCCAGCATTTT. This encodes CATSPAAGPQHF. J is TRBJ1-5 and V is TRBV15; the D is unclear. CDR1 is LNHNV, CDR2 YYDKDF, per germline (reference sequence). V lost 8 bases, J lost 9 bases, and 14 bases lay in between. This CDR3 contains 12 residues.